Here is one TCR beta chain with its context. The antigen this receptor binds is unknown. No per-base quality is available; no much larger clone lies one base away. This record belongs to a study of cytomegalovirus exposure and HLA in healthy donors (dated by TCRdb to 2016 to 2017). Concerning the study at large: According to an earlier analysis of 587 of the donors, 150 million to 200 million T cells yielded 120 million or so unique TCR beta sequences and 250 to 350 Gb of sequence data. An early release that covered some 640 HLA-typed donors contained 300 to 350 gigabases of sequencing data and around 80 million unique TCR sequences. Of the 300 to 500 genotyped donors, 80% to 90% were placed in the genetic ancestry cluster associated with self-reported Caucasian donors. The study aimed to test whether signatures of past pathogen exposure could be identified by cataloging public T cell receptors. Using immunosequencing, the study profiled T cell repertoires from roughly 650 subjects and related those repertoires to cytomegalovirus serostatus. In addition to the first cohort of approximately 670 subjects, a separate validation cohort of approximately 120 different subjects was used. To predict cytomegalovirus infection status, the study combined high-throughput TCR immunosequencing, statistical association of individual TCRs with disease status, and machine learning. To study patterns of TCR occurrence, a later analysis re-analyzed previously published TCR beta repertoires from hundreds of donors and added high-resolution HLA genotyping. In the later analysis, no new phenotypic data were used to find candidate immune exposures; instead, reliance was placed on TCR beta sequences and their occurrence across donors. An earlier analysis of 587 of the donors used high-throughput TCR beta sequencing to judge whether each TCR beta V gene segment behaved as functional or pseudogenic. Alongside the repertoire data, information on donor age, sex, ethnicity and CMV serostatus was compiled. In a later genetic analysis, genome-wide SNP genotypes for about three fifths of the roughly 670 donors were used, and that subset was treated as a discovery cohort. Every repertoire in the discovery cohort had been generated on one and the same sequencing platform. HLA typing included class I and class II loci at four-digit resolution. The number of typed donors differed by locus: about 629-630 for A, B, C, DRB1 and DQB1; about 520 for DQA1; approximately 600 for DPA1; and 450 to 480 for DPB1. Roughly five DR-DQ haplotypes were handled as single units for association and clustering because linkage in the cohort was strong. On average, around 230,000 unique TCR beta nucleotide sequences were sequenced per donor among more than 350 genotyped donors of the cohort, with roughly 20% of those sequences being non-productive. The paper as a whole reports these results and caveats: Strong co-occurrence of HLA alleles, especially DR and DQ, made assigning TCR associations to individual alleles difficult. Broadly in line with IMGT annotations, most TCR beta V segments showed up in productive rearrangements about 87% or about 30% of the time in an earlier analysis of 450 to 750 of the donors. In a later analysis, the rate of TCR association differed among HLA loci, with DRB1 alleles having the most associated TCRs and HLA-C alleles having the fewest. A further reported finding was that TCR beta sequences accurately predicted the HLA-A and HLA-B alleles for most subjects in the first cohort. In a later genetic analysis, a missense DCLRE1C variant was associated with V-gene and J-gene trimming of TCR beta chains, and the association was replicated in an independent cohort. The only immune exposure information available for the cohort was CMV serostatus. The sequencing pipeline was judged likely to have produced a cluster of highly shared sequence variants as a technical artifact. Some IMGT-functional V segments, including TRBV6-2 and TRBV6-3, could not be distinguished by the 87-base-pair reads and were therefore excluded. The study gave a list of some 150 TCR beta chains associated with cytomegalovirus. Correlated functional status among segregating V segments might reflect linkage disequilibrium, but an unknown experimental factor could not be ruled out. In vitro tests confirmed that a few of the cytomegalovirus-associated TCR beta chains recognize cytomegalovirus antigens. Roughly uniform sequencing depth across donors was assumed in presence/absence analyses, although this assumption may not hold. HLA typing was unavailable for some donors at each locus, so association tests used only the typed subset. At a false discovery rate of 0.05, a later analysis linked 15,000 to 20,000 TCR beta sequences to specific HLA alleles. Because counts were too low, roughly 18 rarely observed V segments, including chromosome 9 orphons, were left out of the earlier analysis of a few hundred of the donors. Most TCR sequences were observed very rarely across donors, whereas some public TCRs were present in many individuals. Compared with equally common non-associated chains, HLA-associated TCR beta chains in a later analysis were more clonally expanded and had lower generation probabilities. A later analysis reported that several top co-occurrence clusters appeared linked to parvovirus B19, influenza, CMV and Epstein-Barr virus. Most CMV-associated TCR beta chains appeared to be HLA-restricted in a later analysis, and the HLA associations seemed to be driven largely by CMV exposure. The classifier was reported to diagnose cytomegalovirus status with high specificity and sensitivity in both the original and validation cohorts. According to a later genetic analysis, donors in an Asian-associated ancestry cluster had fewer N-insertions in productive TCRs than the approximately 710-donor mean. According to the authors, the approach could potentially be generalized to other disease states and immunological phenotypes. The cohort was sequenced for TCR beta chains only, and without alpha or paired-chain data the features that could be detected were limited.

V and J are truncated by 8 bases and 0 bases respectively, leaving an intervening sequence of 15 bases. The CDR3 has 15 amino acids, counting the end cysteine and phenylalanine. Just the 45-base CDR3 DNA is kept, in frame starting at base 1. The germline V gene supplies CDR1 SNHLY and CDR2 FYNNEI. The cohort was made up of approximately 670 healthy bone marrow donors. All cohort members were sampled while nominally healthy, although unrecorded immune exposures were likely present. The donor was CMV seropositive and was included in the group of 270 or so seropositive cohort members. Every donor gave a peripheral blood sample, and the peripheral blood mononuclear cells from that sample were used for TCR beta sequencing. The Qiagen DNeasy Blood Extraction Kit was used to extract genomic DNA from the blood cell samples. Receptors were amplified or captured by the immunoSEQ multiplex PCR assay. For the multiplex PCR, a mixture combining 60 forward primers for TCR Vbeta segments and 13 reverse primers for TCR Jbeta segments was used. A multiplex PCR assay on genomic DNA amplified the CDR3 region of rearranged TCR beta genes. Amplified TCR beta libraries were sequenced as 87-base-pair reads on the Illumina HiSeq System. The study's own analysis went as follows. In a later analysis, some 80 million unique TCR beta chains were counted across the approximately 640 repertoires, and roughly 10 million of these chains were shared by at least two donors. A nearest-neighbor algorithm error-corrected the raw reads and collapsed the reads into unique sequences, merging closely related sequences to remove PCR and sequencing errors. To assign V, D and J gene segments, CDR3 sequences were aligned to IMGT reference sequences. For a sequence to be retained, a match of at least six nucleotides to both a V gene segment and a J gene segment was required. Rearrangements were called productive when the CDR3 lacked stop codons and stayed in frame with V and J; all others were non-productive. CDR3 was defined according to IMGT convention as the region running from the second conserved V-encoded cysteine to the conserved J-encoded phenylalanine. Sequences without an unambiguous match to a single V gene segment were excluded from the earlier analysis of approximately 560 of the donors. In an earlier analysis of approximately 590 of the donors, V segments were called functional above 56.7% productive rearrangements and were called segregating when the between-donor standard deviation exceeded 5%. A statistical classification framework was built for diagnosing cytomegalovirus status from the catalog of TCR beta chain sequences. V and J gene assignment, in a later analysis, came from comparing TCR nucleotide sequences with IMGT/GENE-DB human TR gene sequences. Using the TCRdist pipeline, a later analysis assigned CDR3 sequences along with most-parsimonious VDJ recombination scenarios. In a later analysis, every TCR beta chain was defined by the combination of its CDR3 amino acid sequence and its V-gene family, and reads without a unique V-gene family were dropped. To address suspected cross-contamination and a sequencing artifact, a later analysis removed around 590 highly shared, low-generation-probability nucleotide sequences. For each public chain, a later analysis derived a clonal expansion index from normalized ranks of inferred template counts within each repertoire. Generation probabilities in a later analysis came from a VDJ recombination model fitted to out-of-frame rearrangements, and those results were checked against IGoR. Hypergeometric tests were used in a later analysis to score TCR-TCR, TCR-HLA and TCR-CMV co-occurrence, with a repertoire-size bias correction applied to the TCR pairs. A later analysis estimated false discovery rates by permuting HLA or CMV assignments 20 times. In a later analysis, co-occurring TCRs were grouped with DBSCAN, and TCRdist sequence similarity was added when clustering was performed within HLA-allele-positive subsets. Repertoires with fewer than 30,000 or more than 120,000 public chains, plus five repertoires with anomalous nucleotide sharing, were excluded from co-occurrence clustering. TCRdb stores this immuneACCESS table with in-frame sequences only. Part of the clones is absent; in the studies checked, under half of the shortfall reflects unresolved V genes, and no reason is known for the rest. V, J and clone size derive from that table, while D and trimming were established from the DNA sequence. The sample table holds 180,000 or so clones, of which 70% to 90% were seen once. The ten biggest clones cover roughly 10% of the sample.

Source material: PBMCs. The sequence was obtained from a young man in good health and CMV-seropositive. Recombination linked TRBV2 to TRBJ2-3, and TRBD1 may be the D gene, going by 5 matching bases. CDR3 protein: CASRLGLDSTDTQYF. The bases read TGTGCCAGCCGGCTGGGGCTGGATAGCACAGATACGCAGTATTTT.